This TCR beta chain was profiled in a study of T-cell memory formation after mild COVID-19. Amplification by 5'RACE using constant-segment primers produced TCR alpha and TCR beta cDNA libraries that carried sample barcodes and UMIs. A single record per CDR3 protein comes from TCRdb applying MiXCR to the 5' RACE reads. This sample carries approximately 250,000 distinct CDR3 sequences, around 17% of them seen once, and the ten largest clones take 22%. Note on this clonotype: The antigen remains unidentified.

Whole-study findings and limits: The main location of contracting CD4+ clones was CM and EM, and that of contracting CD8+ clones was EMRA.

This CDR3 has 15 amino acids. Trimming took 4 bases from V and 0 from J, leaving 11 bases between them. Germline loops: CDR1 MNHEY, CDR2 SVGAGI. The chain has TRBV6-5 and TRBJ2-3; a weak D match, TRBD1 (5 bases). Sequencing used PBMCs or a T cell subset sorted from them (not recorded which). The clonotype originates from a man aged 18-30 years who had mild COVID-19 (a few samples of this study predate the infection). Cell type and time point are not known. The CDR3 loop reads CASSLQESSTDTQYF. The CDR3, as DNA: TGTGCCAGCAGTTTACAGGAGTCTAGCACAGATACGCAGTATTTT.